Below are 23 T cell receptor beta chains sequenced from a single sample in a study of cytomegalovirus exposure and HLA in healthy donors. Both 60 Vbeta primers and 13 Jbeta primers went into the PCR. Sequencing used immunoSEQ multiplex PCR; TCRdb keeps in-frame clones, though not all of them. The data contain roughly 160,000 clones, 75% to 85% of them singletons. The specimen sequenced was PBMCs. These receptors all stem from a man under 40 in good health and CMV-seronegative.

The V gene is TRBV5-1, the J gene TRBJ2-3; D is uncertain. This CDR3 comprises 17 residues. Germline V gene sequence: CDR1 SGHRS, CDR2 YFSETQ. V was cut by 0 bases and J by 2 bases, with 16 bases left in between. CDR3 DNA: TGCGCCAGCAGCTTGGGGATTTATGGAGAGTCCACAGATACGCAGTATTTT. Its protein is CASSLGIYGESTDTQYF. The full variable domain, completed using reference TRBV5-1 and TRBJ2-3, is KAGVTQTPRYLIKTRGQQVTLSCSPISGHRSVSWYQQTPGQGLQFLFEYFSETQRNKGNFPGRFSGRQFSNSRSEMNVSTLELGDSALYLCASSLGIYGESTDTQYFGPGTRLTVL.

The V call is TRBV7-6, the J call TRBJ2-6; D uncertain. Germline CDR1 and CDR2: SGHVS and FNYEAQ. This CDR3 has 13 residues. The V end lost 5 bases, the J end lost 4 bases, and 6 bases lay between the germline ends. CDR3 in amino acids: CASSGAGANVLTF. In DNA, the CDR3 is TGTGCCAGCAGCGGAGCCGGGGCCAACGTCCTGACTTTC.

The chain links TRBV28 to TRBJ1-5, with 7 bases matching TRBD1. This CDR3 comprises 10 residues. Per germline, CDR1 MDHEN and CDR2 SYDVKM. The CDR3 loop is CAGGMEPQHF. The CDR3 DNA is TGTGCAGGGGGCATGGAGCCCCAGCATTTT.

This clone was observed once. This chain links TRBV7-2 with TRBJ2-7; 8 positions match TRBD2. The CDR3 loop spans 16 amino acids. CDR1 is SGHTA and CDR2 is FQGNSA in the germline V gene. The trim removed 5 bases at V and 2 bases at J, leaving 11 bases unmatched. In nucleotides, the CDR3 is TGTGCCAGCAGCACTACCATTAGCGGGGTTCCCTACGAGCAGTACTTC. Residues: CASSTTISGVPYEQYF. The whole variable domain, remainder taken from reference TRBV7-2 and TRBJ2-7, is GAGVSQSPSNKVTEKGKDVELRCDPISGHTALYWYRQSLGQGLEFLIYFQGNSAPDKSGLPSDRFSAERTGGSVSTLTIQRTQQEDSAVYLCASSTTISGVPYEQYFGPGTRLTVT.

This clone occurred a few times. The CDR3: CASSGSGYQETQYF. The CDR3 DNA reads TGTGCCAGCAGCGGTAGCGGTTATCAAGAGACCCAGTACTTC. V is TRBV9 and J is TRBJ2-5; tentatively, D is TRBD2 (6 bases). Trimming removed 3 bases from V and 2 bases from J, with 11 bases in between. The CDR3 runs 14 residues. CDR1 is SGDLS, CDR2 YYNGEE, per germline.

The gene calls are TRBV5-4 and TRBJ2-7, with unresolved D. V gave up 1 base and J gave up 2 bases, with 7 bases separating them. There are 13 residues in the CDR3. Germline loops: CDR1 SGHNT, CDR2 YYREEE (reference sequence). The CDR3 sequence is CASSLSFAYEQYF. The CDR3, as DNA: TGTGCCAGCAGCTTGTCCTTCGCCTACGAGCAGTACTTC.

This rearrangement joins TRBV4-1 to TRBJ1-2; weak D call: TRBD1 (6 bases). Looked up from germline, CDR1 is MGHRA and CDR2 is YSYEKL. The V end lost 3 bases, the J end lost 4 bases, and 15 bases lay between the germline ends. CDR3 size: 15 residues. Written as DNA, the CDR3 is TGCGCCAGCAGCCAGATACCAGGGGTTTCCTATGGCTACACCTTC. Translating it yields CASSQIPGVSYGYTF.

The chain has TRBV5-8 and TRBJ1-2, with 7 bases matching TRBD1. The CDR3 sequence is 16 residues long. The V gene's germline CDR1 is SGHTS and CDR2 YDEGEE. After removal of 0 bases from V and 5 bases from J, the junction contained 10 bases not matched to a gene. CDR3 DNA: TGTGCCAGCAGCTTGGCCCCCCGGCAGGGGGTATATGGCTACACCTTC. Protein: CASSLAPRQGVYGYTF.

V gene TRBV5-1 combines with J gene TRBJ2-7; TRBD2 agrees at 14 bases. The CDR3 extends over 17 amino acids. Germline CDR1 SGHRS, CDR2 YFSETQ. V shed 3 bases and J 2 bases; nucleotides not matched to a gene: 7. The DNA for the CDR3 is TGCGCCAGCAGCTGGGGACTAGCGGGAGTGACCACCTACGAGCAGTACTTC. Translation gives CASSWGLAGVTTYEQYF.

This clone appeared a few times. The same CDR3 arises from other DNA sequences in this sample as well. The CDR3 DNA sequence: TGTGCCAGCAGCCTGGGACAGGACTACGAGCAGTACTTC. It is translated as CASSLGQDYEQYF. J is TRBJ2-7 and V is TRBV11-2; 8 nucleotides match TRBD1. Looked up from germline, CDR1 is SGHAT and CDR2 is FQNNGV. The CDR3 covers 13 residues. V shed 5 bases and J 3 bases; nucleotides not matched to a gene: 3.

The chain links TRBV5-4 to TRBJ2-3; TRBD1 matches 9 bases. V shed 4 bases, J shed 3 bases, and the junction held 15 bases outside the gene matches. Germline V gene data show CDR1 as SGHNT and CDR2 as YYREEE (reference sequence). This CDR3 spans 18 amino acids. This CDR3 is CASSAPGSTGGITDTQYF. The CDR3 DNA is TGTGCCAGCAGCGCGCCCGGCTCGACAGGGGGAATAACAGATACGCAGTATTTT.

The chain recombines TRBV2 with TRBJ2-2; 9 bases are a match to TRBD1. Germline CDR1 and CDR2: SNHLY and FYNNEI. V shed 7 bases and J 0 bases; nucleotides not matched to a gene: 6. The length of the CDR3 is 16 residues. The CDR3 spells CASTTGGTANTGELFF. In nucleotides, the CDR3 is TGTGCCAGCACGACAGGGGGTACTGCGAACACCGGGGAGCTGTTTTTT.

The chain's CDR3 is CASSFSSGSGETQYF. The CDR3 DNA follows: TGTGCCAGCAGCTTTTCTTCCGGGAGTGGAGAGACCCAGTACTTC. V usage is TRBV5-4 and J usage is TRBJ2-5; maybe TRBD2 (6 bases). Trimming took off 2 bases at V and 4 bases at J, with 15 bases between the two ends. CDR1 SGHNT and CDR2 YYREEE come from the germline V gene (reference sequence). The CDR3 is made up of 15 amino acids.

CDR3 loop: CASSLNQWAFPGELFF. The DNA of the CDR3 is TGTGCCAGCAGCTTAAATCAGTGGGCTTTCCCCGGGGAGCTGTTTTTT. The V call is TRBV11-2, the J call TRBJ2-2; D is uncertain. The CDR3 extends over 16 amino acids. Germline V CDR1 and CDR2: SGHAT, FQNNGV. V lost 2 bases, J lost 6 bases, and 16 bases lay in between. Supplemented by reference TRBV11-2 and TRBJ2-2, the full variable domain reads EAGVAQSPRYKIIEKRQSVAFWCNPISGHATLYWYQQILGQGPKLLIQFQNNGVVDDSQLPKDRFSAERLKGVDSTLKIQPAKLEDSAVYLCASSLNQWAFPGELFFGEGSRLTVL.

The chain employs TRBV5-1 and TRBJ2-2, with D perhaps matching TRBD2 (5 bases). CDR3 length equals 17 residues. Germline lookup yields CDR1 SGHRS and CDR2 YFSETQ. V dropped 4 bases and J dropped 0 bases, with 16 bases sitting between them. The CDR3 DNA reads TGCGCCAGCAGCCTGCAAGGAGACTACTCGAACACCGGGGAGCTGTTTTTT. It encodes CASSLQGDYSNTGELFF. Full variable domain (missing parts from reference TRBV5-1 and TRBJ2-2): KAGVTQTPRYLIKTRGQQVTLSCSPISGHRSVSWYQQTPGQGLQFLFEYFSETQRNKGNFPGRFSGRQFSNSRSEMNVSTLELGDSALYLCASSLQGDYSNTGELFFGEGSRLTVL.

The CDR3 loop reads CASTSLAGGGHNYGYTF. The DNA of the CDR3 is TGCGCCAGTACATCTCTCGCTGGGGGAGGGCATAACTATGGCTACACCTTC. This sequence joins TRBV5-1 and TRBJ1-2; tentatively, D is TRBD1 (5 bases). V was clipped by 8 bases and J by 1 base, with 24 bases between them. The CDR3 is 17 residues long. Germline lookup yields CDR1 SGHRS and CDR2 YFSETQ.

In its sample, this clone was seen once. The V and J genes are TRBV5-1 and TRBJ1-4, with no clear D. Germline V gene data show CDR1 as SGHRS and CDR2 as YFSETQ. This CDR3 contains 18 residues. V was trimmed by 2 bases and J by 0 bases, leaving 17 bases between them. In nucleotides, the CDR3 is TGCGCCAGCAGCTTTGATATCGGTGCCAGCGCAACTAATGAAAAACTGTTTTTT. Amino acids: CASSFDIGASATNEKLFF.

The J gene is TRBJ2-7, the V gene TRBV29-1, with 7 nucleotides matching TRBD2. The CDR3 is 14 residues long. In germline, CDR1 is SQVTM, CDR2 ANQGSEA. Trimming cost V 2 bases and J 7 bases; bases outside gene matches: 11. The CDR3 coding sequence is TGCAGCGTTGAACTGGCGGGAGCACCGTGGGAGCAGTACTTC. This codes for CSVELAGAPWEQYF.

The V gene is TRBV18, the J gene TRBJ1-2; 9 nucleotides agree with TRBD1. V lost 1 base to trimming and J lost 8 bases; unmatched junction nucleotides: 5. This CDR3 has 14 residues. Germline CDR1 and CDR2: KGHSH and LQKENI. CDR3 in DNA: TGTGCCAGCTCACCACAGGGACAGGGTAACGGCTACACCTTC. Translation gives CASSPQGQGNGYTF. Supplemented by reference TRBV18 and TRBJ1-2, the full variable domain reads NAGVMQNPRHLVRRRGQEARLRCSPMKGHSHVYWYRQLPEEGLKFMVYLQKENIIDESGMPKERFSAEFPKEGPSILRIQQVVRGDSAAYFCASSPQGQGNGYTFGSGTRLTVV.

This chain connects TRBV6-5 to TRBJ1-1; D is unclear. The germline V gene encodes CDR1 MNHEY and CDR2 SVGAGI. The CDR3 is 13 amino acids. Trimming removed 3 bases at V and 5 bases at J, with 10 bases between. The CDR3 here is CASSYMTTTEAFF. CDR3 nucleotide sequence: TGTGCCAGCAGTTATATGACAACTACTGAAGCTTTCTTT.

V gene TRBV28 combines with J gene TRBJ1-6, with D unresolved. CDR1 and CDR2 (germline): MDHEN, SYDVKM. The CDR3 spans 13 residues. Between the trimmed V and J ends, which lost 3 bases and 4 bases, there was a span of 4 bases. CDR3 sequence reads: CASSFRYNSPLHF. In nucleotides, the CDR3 is TGTGCCAGCAGTTTCCGGTATAATTCACCCCTCCACTTT.

V usage is TRBV6-6 and J usage is TRBJ1-4, with 10 bases lining up with TRBD1. The CDR3 is made up of 16 amino acids. Looked up from germline, CDR1 is MNHNY and CDR2 is SVGAGI (reference sequence). V lost 2 bases and J lost 8; bases outside the gene matches: 8. CDR3 region: CASSYRTGGEGEKLFF. DNA for the CDR3: TGTGCCAGCAGTTACCGGACAGGGGGAGAGGGGGAAAAACTGTTTTTT.

The gene calls are TRBV6-1 and TRBJ1-5, with no clear D. CDR3 length equals 15 residues. The germline V and J ends were trimmed by 4 bases and 3 bases, with 13 bases remaining between them. Germline CDR1 is MNHNS and CDR2 is SASEGT. The CDR3 loop reads CASSAFRGDNQPQHF. DNA of the CDR3: TGTGCCAGCAGTGCCTTTCGGGGAGACAATCAGCCCCAGCATTTT.